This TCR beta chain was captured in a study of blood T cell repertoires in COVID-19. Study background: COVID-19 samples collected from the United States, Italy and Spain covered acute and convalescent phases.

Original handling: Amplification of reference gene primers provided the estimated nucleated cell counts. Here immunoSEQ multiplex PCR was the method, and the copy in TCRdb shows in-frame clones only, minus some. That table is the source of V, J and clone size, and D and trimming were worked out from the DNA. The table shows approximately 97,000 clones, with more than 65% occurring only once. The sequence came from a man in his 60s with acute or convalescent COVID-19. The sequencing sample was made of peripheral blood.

The CDR3 sequence is CAISEWADQPQHF. The CDR3 nucleotides read TGTGCCATCAGTGAGTGGGCTGACCAGCCCCAGCATTTT. The J gene is TRBJ1-5, the V gene TRBV10-3; D not resolved. Trimming cost V 1 base and J 7 bases, with 8 bases left between them. The CDR3 consists of 13 residues. Per the germline V gene, CDR1 is ENHRY and CDR2 is SYGVKD.